These T cell receptor beta chains were read from a single sample in a study of response to subunit inactivated influenza vaccine. From the RT-PCR reads, TCRdb called clonotypes with MiXCR, one entry per CDR3 protein. The sample lists more than 450,000 distinct CDR3 sequences; about 10% were seen once. This same sample was also taken into another study, of T cells expressing NK-cell markers.

The sequencing here drew on PBMCs from blood, taken on the day of vaccination. The receptors here all came from a man in his fifties or sixties who received an inactivated influenza vaccine. CDR3s include the opening cysteine and the closing phenylalanine or tryptophan. A D gene is named only where the DNA matches it firmly. Clone sizes are given selectively: once, few, many, or a class where the clone is expanded.

D gene: -; clone size: -; J gene: TRBJ2-5; V gene: TRBV20-1; CDR3 DNA: TGCAGTGCTAGAGTCGCGAGGCGGGAGACCCAGTACTTC; CDR3 protein: CSARVARRETQYF
D gene: TRBD2; clone size: -; J gene: TRBJ2-3; V gene: TRBV20-1; CDR3 DNA: TGCAGTGCTACCGTCGGGCTAGCGGGAGATACGCAGTATTTT; CDR3 protein: CSATVGLAGDTQYF
D gene: TRBD2; clone size: -; J gene: TRBJ2-1; V gene: TRBV12-3/TRBV12-4; CDR3 DNA: TGTGCCAGCAGTTCGCGGGGGGTTCTCAAGGGTGAGCAGTTCTTC; CDR3 protein: CASSSRGVLKGEQFF
D gene: TRBD2; clone size: many; J gene: TRBJ2-1; V gene: TRBV11-2; CDR3 DNA: TGTGCCAGCAGCTTAGAGGGGTCTAGCGGATACTCCTACAATGAGCAGTTCTTC; CDR3 protein: CASSLEGSSGYSYNEQFF
D gene: -; clone size: -; J gene: TRBJ2-3; V gene: TRBV7-2; CDR3 DNA: TGTGCCAGCAGCTTAGAGGAAACTGGAGGGCCAGATACGCAGTATTTT; CDR3 protein: CASSLEETGGPDTQYF
D gene: TRBD1; clone size: few; J gene: TRBJ2-7; V gene: TRBV5-1; CDR3 DNA: TGCGCCAGCAGCTTAACCGGGACAGGGAACGAGCAGTACTTC; CDR3 protein: CASSLTGTGNEQYF
D gene: -; clone size: -; J gene: TRBJ2-1; V gene: TRBV7-8; CDR3 DNA: TGTGCCAGCAGCCCATCGGGTGGGGGCCTCGGTTACAATGAGCAGTTCTTC; CDR3 protein: CASSPSGGGLGYNEQFF
D gene: -; clone size: few; J gene: TRBJ1-4; V gene: TRBV4-2; CDR3 DNA: TGTGCCAGCAGGCCCGTTTCGGGGGGTAATGAAAAACTGTTTTTT; CDR3 protein: CASRPVSGGNEKLFF
D gene: -; clone size: -; J gene: TRBJ2-1; V gene: TRBV11-2; CDR3 DNA: TGTGCCAGCAGCGGGGTCCTCAAAGCGTATGCCGTAAATGAGCAGTTCTTC; CDR3 protein: CASSGVLKAYAVNEQFF
D gene: TRBD1; clone size: -; J gene: TRBJ1-1; V gene: TRBV18; CDR3 DNA: TGTGCCAGCTCACCAACTGGACAGGGAGGGATGAACACTGAAGCTTTCTTT; CDR3 protein: CASSPTGQGGMNTEAFF
D gene: -; clone size: -; J gene: TRBJ2-3; V gene: TRBV3-1; CDR3 DNA: TGTGCCAGCAGCCAAGAGGGGGGACCGGTGACAGATACGCAGTATTTT; CDR3 protein: CASSQEGGPVTDTQYF
D gene: -; clone size: -; J gene: TRBJ1-1; V gene: TRBV6-1; CDR3 DNA: TGTGCCAGCAGCTTCCGAGGAGTCGGGGGGCGGACTGAAGCTTTCTTT; CDR3 protein: CASSFRGVGGRTEAFF
D gene: -; clone size: -; J gene: TRBJ1-1; V gene: TRBV6-1; CDR3 DNA: TGTGCCAGCAGTGACCAGGGGAGAATGAGCACTGAAGCTTTCTTT; CDR3 protein: CASSDQGRMSTEAFF
D gene: TRBD2; clone size: few; J gene: TRBJ2-2; V gene: TRBV5-1; CDR3 DNA: TGCGCCAGCAGCACTGAGACTAGCGGGTACATCGCGAACACCGGGGAGCTGTTTTTT; CDR3 protein: CASSTETSGYIANTGELFF
D gene: -; clone size: few; J gene: TRBJ2-7; V gene: TRBV28; CDR3 DNA: TGTGCCAGCAGTTTACTCACAGTGCGGGACGAGCAGTACTTC; CDR3 protein: CASSLLTVRDEQYF